This record covers a single T cell receptor (beta chain). The antigen is undetermined. Other DNA sequences in the same sample also yield this CDR3. Repertoires were generated with immunoSEQ multiplex PCR, while TCRdb's copy carries only in-frame clones and drops some. The sample includes 80,000 to 100,000 clones, around 91% seen only once; the top ten take around 0.2%. The data derive from a study of graft-versus-host responses after intestinal transplantation. Whole-study context: Each recipient received a multivisceral, liver-intestinal, or isolated intestinal graft. Each recipient received anti-thymocyte globulin induction, then tacrolimus and steroids for 2 to 3 years. Study findings and constraints: Maximum circulating GvH clone levels tracked with early post-transplant HvG decreases. Detection of GvH clones occurred in recipient marrow, and some had their first appearance in ileum or blood.

The CDR3 is made up of 13 amino acids. Germline assignment: CDR1 GTSNPN and CDR2 SVGIG (reference sequence). Trimming removed 3 bases from V and 0 bases from J, with 8 bases in between. The sequenced sample was unstimulated CD4+ T cells sorted from spleen or lymph node cells, obtained before transplant. J is TRBJ1-1 and V is TRBV30; D might be TRBD1 (5 bases). This TCR was recovered from a human donor who was the organ donor for an intestinal transplant. The CDR3 nucleotides read TGTGCCTGGAGGACCAGGGTGAACACTGAAGCTTTCTTT. Its translation: CAWRTRVNTEAFF.